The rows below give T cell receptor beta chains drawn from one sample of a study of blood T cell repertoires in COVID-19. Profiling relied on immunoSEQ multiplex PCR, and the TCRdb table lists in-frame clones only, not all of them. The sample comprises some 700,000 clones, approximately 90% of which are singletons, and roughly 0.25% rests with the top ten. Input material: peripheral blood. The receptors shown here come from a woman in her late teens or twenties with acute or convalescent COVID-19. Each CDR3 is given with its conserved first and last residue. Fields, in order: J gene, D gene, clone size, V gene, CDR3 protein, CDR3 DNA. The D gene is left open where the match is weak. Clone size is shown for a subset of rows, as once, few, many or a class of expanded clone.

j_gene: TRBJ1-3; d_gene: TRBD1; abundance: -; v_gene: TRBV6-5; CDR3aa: CASRDRDRNTIYF; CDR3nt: TGTGCCAGCAGAGACAGGGACCGGAACACCATATATTTT
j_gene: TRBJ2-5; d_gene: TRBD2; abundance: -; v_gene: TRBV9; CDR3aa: CASSVNSGGTETQYF; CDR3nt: TGTGCCAGCAGCGTAAATAGCGGGGGCACGGAGACCCAGTACTTC
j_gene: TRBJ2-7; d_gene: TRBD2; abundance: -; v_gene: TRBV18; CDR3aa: CASSPPLGEGYEQYF; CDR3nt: TGTGCCAGCTCCCCTCCTTTAGGGGAGGGATACGAGCAGTACTTC
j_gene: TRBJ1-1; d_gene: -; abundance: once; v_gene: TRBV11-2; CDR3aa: CASSGKTTLEAFF; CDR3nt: TGTGCCAGCAGCGGAAAGACGACACTTGAAGCTTTCTTT
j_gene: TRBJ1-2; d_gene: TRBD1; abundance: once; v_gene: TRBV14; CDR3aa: CASSQGETGPDDTF; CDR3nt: TGTGCCAGCAGCCAAGGCGAGACAGGGCCGGACGACACCTTC
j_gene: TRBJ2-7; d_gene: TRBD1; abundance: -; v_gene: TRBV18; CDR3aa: CASSPIGQDFYEQYF; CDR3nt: TGTGCCAGCTCACCCATTGGACAGGATTTCTACGAGCAGTACTTC
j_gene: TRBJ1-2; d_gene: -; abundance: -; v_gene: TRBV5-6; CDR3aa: CASSLFYSLYGYTF; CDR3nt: TGTGCCAGCAGCTTGTTTTACAGTCTCTATGGCTACACCTTC
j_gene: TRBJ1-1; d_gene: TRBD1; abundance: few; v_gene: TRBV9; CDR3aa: CASSGTGGNTEAFF; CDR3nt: TGTGCCAGCAGCGGGACAGGGGGGAACACTGAAGCTTTCTTT
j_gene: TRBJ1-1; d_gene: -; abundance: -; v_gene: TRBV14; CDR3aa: CASSRWGVYTEAFF; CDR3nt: TGTGCCAGCAGCAGATGGGGGGTTTACACTGAAGCTTTCTTT
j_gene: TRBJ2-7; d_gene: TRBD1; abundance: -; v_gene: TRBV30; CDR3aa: CAWSGRGRMQYF; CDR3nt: TGTGCCTGGAGCGGCAGGGGGCGTATGCAGTACTTC
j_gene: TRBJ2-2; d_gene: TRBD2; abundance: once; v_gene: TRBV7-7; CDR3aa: CASSPGTSGLHVGAGELFF; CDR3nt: TGTGCCAGCAGCCCCGGGACTAGCGGGCTCCACGTGGGTGCCGGGGAGCTGTTTTTT
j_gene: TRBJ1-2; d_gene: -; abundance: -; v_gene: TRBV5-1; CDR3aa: CASSLNIANYGYTF; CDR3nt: TGCGCCAGCAGCTTGAACATCGCTAACTATGGCTACACCTTC
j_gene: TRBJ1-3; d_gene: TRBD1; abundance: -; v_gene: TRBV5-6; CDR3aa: CASSLAGWTGGNTIYF; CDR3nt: TGTGCCAGCAGCTTGGCCGGCTGGACAGGGGGAAACACCATATATTTT
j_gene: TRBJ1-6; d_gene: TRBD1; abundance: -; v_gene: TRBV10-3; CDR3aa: CAISGPGQGNSPLHF; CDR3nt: TGTGCCATCAGTGGGCCGGGACAGGGGAATTCACCCCTCCACTTT
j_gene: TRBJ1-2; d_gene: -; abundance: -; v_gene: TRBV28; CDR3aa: CASRGPWGYTF; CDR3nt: TGTGCCAGCAGGGGGCCATGGGGCTACACCTTC
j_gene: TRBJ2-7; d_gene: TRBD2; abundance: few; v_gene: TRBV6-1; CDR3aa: CASSESSGGAYEQYF; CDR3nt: TGTGCCAGCAGTGAGTCTAGCGGGGGGGCCTACGAGCAGTACTTC
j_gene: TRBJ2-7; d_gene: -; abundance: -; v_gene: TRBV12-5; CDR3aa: CASGGAVGTHGTYEQYF; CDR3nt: TGTGCTAGTGGCGGGGCGGTCGGGACTCACGGAACCTACGAGCAGTACTTC